What follows are 8 T cell receptor beta chains derived from one specimen sequenced in a study of T cell responses to AZD1222 COVID-19 vaccine. Profiled with immunoSEQ multiplex PCR; TCRdb holds only in-frame clones, not every one. The table lists about 53,000 clones, around 85% of them singletons. Sample: peripheral blood, taken on day 0 of AZD1222 vaccination. Receptors originate from an adult in good health.

J is TRBJ2-7 and V is TRBV7-2, with D perhaps matching TRBD1 (5 bases). This CDR3 has 15 amino acids. Trimming shortened V by 6 bases and J by 6 bases, and 21 bases separated the two germline ends. Germline CDR1 is SGHTA and CDR2 is FQGNSA. This chain's CDR3 is CASRNQGRIVSEQYF. CDR3 bases: TGTGCCAGCAGAAATCAGGGTCGGATCGTGAGCGAGCAGTACTTC.

A few counts support this clone. This chain links TRBV27 with TRBJ1-1; 9 bases map to TRBD1. Germline V lookup: CDR1 MNHEY, CDR2 SMNVEV (reference sequence). CDR3 length equals 19 residues. V gave up 5 bases and J gave up 0 bases; unmatched junction bases: 16. Here the CDR3 DNA reads TGTGCCAGCAGTCTCATAGCCCGTGGGACAGGGTACATGAACACTGAAGCTTTCTTT. Its protein product is CASSLIARGTGYMNTEAFF.

The V gene is TRBV7-8, the J gene TRBJ2-7; 10 nucleotides line up with TRBD2. The germline V gene has CDR1 SGHVS and CDR2 FQNEAQ. The trim removed 1 base at V and 2 bases at J, leaving 11 bases unmatched. CDR3 size: 18 residues. DNA of the CDR3: TGTGCCAGCAGCTTAGTGGTTCTAGCGGGAGAACGAACCTACGAGCAGTACTTC. As protein: CASSLVVLAGERTYEQYF.

This chain joins TRBV27 and TRBJ2-7; D might be TRBD1 or TRBD2, each matching 5 bases. The CDR3 is 13 amino acids. Trimming pared 1 base from V and 9 bases from J, leaving 13 bases between. The germline V gene encodes CDR1 MNHEY and CDR2 SMNVEV (reference sequence). The CDR3 region is CASSLFRDVGQYF. CDR3 nucleotides: TGTGCCAGCAGTTTATTCAGGGACGTTGGGCAGTACTTC.

The chain has TRBV29-1 and TRBJ2-1; TRBD1 might be the D (6 bases). CDR1 SQVTM and CDR2 ANQGSEA come from the germline V gene. This CDR3 spans 13 amino acids. V lost 6 bases, J lost 6 bases, and 15 bases lay in between. CDR3 sequence (DNA): TGCAGCGTCGTGGGGGACATAGTCAATGAGCAGTTCTTC. It specifies CSVVGDIVNEQFF.

This chain joins TRBV25-1 and TRBJ2-7, with 7 bases aligning to TRBD2. The germline gives CDR1 MGHDK, CDR2 SYGVNS. The CDR3 has 15 residues. V lost 6 bases to trimming and J lost 1 base; unmatched junction nucleotides: 9. CDR3 in amino acids: CASRGGGSSSYEQYF. CDR3 nucleotides: TGTGCCAGCAGGGGTGGCGGGAGCTCTTCCTACGAGCAGTACTTC.

The genes are TRBV28 and TRBJ1-2, with 7 bases identical to TRBD1. CDR3 length: 14 amino acids. Germline V lookup: CDR1 MDHEN, CDR2 SYDVKM. J was trimmed by 3 bases and V by 10 bases; bases with no gene match: 11. CDR3 coding DNA: TGTGCCACCCAACGTAGGGGGCTGGACTATGGCTACACCTTC. It is translated as CATQRRGLDYGYTF.

The chain carries TRBV11-1 and TRBJ1-2; D gene ambiguous. The CDR3 consists of 13 residues. Trimming stripped 2 bases from V and 6 bases from J, with 10 bases between. Germline lookup yields CDR1 SGHAT and CDR2 FQDESV (reference sequence). In nucleotides, the CDR3 is TGTGCCAGCAGCTTACAGAGGAGGGATGGCTACACCTTC. It yields the protein CASSLQRRDGYTF.